The 2 T cell receptor beta chains below were found in one sample sequenced in a study of Ad26.COV2.S vaccination and SARS-CoV-2 variants (dated by TCRdb to the early 2020s). The label giving this sample's treatment or condition can be read as: some 20 received Ad26.COV2.S at low or high dose, single or two shots; roughly 5 received placebo; per-sample allocation not given. For vaccine and placebo recipients, the sequenced repertoires came from samples collected on day 63 after the first injection. The library was produced with the immunoSEQ multiplex PCR assay. TCRdb holds this immuneACCESS table with in-frame rearrangements only. Some clones are missing; in checked studies, unresolved V genes explain under half, and the rest has no known cause. This sample gives roughly 450,000 clones in total; about 93% of them show up just once. The ten biggest clones cover 12% of the sample. Here the sequenced sample was peripheral blood, taken in a trial of Ad26.COV2.S vaccine versus placebo. These TCRs come from a person aged 18-60 years who received the Ad26.COV2.S COVID-19 vaccine or a placebo.

The rearrangement uses TRBV6-5 and TRBJ2-5, with D perhaps given as TRBD1 or TRBD2 (7 bases each). Per germline, CDR1 MNHEY and CDR2 SVGAGI. With 7 bases removed from V and 2 bases from J, the gap between germline ends came to 17 bases. The CDR3 consists of 15 residues. CDR3 coding DNA: TGTGCCAGCACCCACGCAGGGGGGGGGCAAGAGACCCAGTACTTC. This sequence encodes CASTHAGGGQETQYF.

The chain is built from TRBV2 and TRBJ2-2, with a possible D match to TRBD1 (7 bases). Germline values: CDR1 SNHLY, CDR2 FYNNEI. V lost 7 bases and J lost 2, with 17 bases in between. The CDR3 covers 16 residues. The CDR3: CASTQRGDSNTGELFF. The CDR3 bases are TGTGCCAGCACCCAAAGGGGGGACAGTAACACCGGGGAGCTGTTTTTT.